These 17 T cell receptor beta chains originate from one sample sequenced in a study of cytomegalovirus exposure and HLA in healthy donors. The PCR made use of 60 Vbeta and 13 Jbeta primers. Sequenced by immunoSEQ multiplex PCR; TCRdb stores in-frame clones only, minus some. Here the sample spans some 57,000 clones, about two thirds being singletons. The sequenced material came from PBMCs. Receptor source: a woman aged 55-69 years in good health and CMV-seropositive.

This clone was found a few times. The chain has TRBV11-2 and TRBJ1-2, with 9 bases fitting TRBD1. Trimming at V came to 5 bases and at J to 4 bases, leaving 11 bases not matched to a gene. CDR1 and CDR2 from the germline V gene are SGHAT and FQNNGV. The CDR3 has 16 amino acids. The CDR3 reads CASSQLGGTGSYGYTF. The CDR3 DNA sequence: TGTGCCAGCAGCCAGCTAGGGGGGACAGGGAGCTATGGCTACACCTTC.

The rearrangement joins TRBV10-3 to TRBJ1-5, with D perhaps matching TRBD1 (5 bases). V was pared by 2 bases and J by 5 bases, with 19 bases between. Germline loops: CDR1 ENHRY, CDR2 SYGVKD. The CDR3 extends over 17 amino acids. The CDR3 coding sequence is TGTGCCATCAGTGAGGGGACGGGAGGGGCCGGAGATCAGCCCCAGCATTTT. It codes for CAISEGTGGAGDQPQHF.

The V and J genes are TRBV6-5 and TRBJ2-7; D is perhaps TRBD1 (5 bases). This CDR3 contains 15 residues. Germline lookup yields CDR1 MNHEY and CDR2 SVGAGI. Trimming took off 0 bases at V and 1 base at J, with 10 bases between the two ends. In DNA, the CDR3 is TGTGCCAGCAGTTACTCCAGGGTCGGGTCCTACGAGCAGTACTTC. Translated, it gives CASSYSRVGSYEQYF.

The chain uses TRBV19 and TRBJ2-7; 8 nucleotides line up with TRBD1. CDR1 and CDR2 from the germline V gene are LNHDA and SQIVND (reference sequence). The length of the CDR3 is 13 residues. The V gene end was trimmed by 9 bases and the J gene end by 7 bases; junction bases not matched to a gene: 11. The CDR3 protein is CASRDRSFQEQYF. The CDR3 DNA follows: TGTGCCAGCCGGGACAGGTCCTTTCAAGAGCAGTACTTC.

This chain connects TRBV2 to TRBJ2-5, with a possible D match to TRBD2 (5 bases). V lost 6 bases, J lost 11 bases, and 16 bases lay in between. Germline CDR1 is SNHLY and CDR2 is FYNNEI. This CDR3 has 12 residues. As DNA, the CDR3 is TGTGCCAGCAGCGAGGGTCCGACACAGCAGTACTTC. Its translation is CASSEGPTQQYF.

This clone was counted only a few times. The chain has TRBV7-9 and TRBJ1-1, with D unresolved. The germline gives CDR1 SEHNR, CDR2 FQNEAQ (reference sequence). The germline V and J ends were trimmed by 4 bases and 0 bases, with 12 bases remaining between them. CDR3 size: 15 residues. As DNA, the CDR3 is TGTGCCAGCAGCTGGGCCCTTTTAATGAACACTGAAGCTTTCTTT. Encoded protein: CASSWALLMNTEAFF. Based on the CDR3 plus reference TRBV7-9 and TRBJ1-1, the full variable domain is DTGVSQNPRHKITKRGQNVTFRCDPISEHNRLYWYRQTLGQGPEFLTYFQNEAQLEKSRLLSDRFSAERPKGSFSTLEIQRTEQGDSAMYLCASSWALLMNTEAFFGQGTRLTVV.

The CDR3 bases are TGCGCCAGCAGCTTAAGCGGGGGTTCAAATACGCAGTATTTT. Its protein is CASSLSGGSNTQYF. V usage is TRBV5-1 and J usage is TRBJ2-3; 8 positions match TRBD2. The trim removed 2 bases at V and 7 bases at J, leaving 6 bases unmatched. The CDR3 has 14 residues. Germline lookup yields CDR1 SGHRS and CDR2 YFSETQ.

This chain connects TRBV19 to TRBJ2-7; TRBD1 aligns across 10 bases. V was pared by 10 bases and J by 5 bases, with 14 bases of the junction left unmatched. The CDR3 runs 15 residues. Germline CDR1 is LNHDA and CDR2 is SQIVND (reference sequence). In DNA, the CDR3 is TGTGCCACCTCTGGGGGAGGGACAGGGGAAGACGAGCAGTACTTC. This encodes CATSGGGTGEDEQYF.

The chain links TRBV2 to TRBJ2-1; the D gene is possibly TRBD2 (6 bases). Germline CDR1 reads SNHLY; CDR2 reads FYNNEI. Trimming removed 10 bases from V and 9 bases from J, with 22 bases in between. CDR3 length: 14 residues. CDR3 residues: CATPVGGASSEQFF. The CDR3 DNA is TGTGCCACCCCGGTGGGGGGAGCCAGCTCTGAGCAGTTCTTC.

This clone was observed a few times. CDR3 residues: CASSGTGENQPQHF. Here the CDR3 DNA reads TGTGCCAGCAGCGGGACAGGGGAGAATCAGCCCCAGCATTTT. This rearrangement joins TRBV2 to TRBJ1-5; 10 bases are shared with TRBD1. The ends lost 6 bases at V and 4 bases at J; junction bases unmatched: 3. Looked up from germline, CDR1 is SNHLY and CDR2 is FYNNEI. The CDR3 spans 14 residues. The full variable domain, its missing parts supplied by reference TRBV2 and TRBJ1-5, is EPEVTQTPSHQVTQMGQEVILRCVPISNHLYFYWYRQILGQKVEFLVSFYNNEISEKSEIFDDQFSVERPDGSNFTLKIRSTKLEDSAMYFCASSGTGENQPQHFGDGTRLSIL.

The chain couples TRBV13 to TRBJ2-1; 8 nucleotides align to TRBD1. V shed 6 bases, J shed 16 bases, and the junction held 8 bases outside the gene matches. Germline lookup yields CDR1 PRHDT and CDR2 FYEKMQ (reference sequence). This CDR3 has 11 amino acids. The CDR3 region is CASRYEGQAFF. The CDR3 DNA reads TGTGCCAGCAGATACGAGGGACAGGCTTTCTTC.

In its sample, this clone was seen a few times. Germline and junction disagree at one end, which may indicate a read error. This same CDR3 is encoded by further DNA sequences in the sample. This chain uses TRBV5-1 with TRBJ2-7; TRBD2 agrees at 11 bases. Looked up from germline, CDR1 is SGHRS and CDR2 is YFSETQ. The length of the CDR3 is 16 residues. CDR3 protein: CASSELAGALLYEQYF. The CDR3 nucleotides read TGTGCCAGCAGCGAACTAGCGGGGGCCCTGCTATACGAGCAGTACTTC.

CDR3 in DNA: TGTGCCAGCAGATATACAGGGGCCACTGAAGCTTTCTTT. Protein: CASRYTGATEAFF. V and J are TRBV5-5 and TRBJ1-1, with 7 bases lining up with TRBD1. V was pared by 5 bases and J by 4 bases, with 5 bases of the junction left unmatched. In germline, CDR1 is SGHKS, CDR2 YYEKEE (reference sequence). This CDR3 spans 13 amino acids.

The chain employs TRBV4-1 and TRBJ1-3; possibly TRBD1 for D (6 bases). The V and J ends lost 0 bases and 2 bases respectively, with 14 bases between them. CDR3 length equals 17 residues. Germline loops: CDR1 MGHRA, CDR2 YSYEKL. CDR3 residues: CASSQDFGKGAGNTIYF. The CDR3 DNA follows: TGCGCCAGCAGCCAAGATTTCGGGAAGGGGGCTGGAAACACCATATATTTT.

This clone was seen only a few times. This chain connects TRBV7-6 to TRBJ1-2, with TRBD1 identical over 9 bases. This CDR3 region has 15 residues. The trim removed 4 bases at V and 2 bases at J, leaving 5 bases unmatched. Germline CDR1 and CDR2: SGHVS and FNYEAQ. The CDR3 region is CASSSPGTGNYGYTF. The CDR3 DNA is TGTGCCAGCAGCTCCCCCGGGACAGGGAACTATGGCTACACCTTC.

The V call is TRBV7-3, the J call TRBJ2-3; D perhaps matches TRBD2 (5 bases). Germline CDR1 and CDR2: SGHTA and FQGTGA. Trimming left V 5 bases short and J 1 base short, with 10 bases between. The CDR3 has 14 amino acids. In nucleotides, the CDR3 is TGTGCCAGCAGCGAGGGTTTCGGCACAGATACGCAGTATTTT. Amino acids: CASSEGFGTDTQYF.

The DNA for the CDR3 is TGCAGCGTTGTGTTCGGGGGACGGGTGAACACTGAAGCTTTCTTT. This sequence encodes CSVVFGGRVNTEAFF. The chain joins TRBV29-1 to TRBJ1-1, with a tentative D call TRBD1 (5 bases). Between the trimmed V and J ends, which lost 4 bases and 0 bases, there was a span of 15 bases. Looked up from germline, CDR1 is SQVTM and CDR2 is ANQGSEA. This CDR3 is built from 15 residues. Variable domain in full (rest from reference TRBV29-1 and TRBJ1-1): SAVISQKPSRDICQRGTSLTIQCQVDSQVTMMFWYRQQPGQSLTLIATANQGSEATYESGFVIDKFPISRPNLTFSTLTVSNMSPEDSSIYLCSVVFGGRVNTEAFFGQGTRLTVV.